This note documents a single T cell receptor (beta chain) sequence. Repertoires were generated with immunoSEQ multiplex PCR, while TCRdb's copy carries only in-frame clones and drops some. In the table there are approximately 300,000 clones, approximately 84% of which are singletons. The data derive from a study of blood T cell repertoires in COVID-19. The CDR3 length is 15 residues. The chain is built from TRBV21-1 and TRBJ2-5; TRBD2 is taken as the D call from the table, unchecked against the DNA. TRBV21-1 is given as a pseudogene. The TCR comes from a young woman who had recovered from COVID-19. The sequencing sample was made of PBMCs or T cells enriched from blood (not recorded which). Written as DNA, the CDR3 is TGTGCCAGCAGCTCCCGGACTTTCTCGGGGGAGACCCAGTACTTC. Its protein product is CASSSRTFSGETQYF.